This T cell receptor (beta chain) was sequenced during a study of blood T cell repertoires in COVID-19. Trimming stripped 7 bases from V and 4 bases from J, with 16 bases between. CDR3 length: 14 residues. Germline CDR1 LNHDA, CDR2 SQIVND (reference sequence). As handled by the study authors: Estimation of nucleated cell counts relied on the amplification of reference gene primers. The data were produced by immunoSEQ multiplex PCR, yet TCRdb's version contains in-frame clones alone and is incomplete. V and J calls and clone size are copied from that table; D and trimming were computed from the DNA. The sample holds about 200,000 clones, around 87% seen once.

V gene TRBV19 combines with J gene TRBJ1-2; tentative D call: TRBD1 (5 bases). The sample consisted of peripheral blood. The clonotype originates from a man in his fifties with acute or convalescent COVID-19. CDR3 residues: CASTAGGGFYGYTF. The CDR3 DNA reads as TGTGCCAGTACCGCCGGGGGGGGGTTCTATGGCTACACCTTC.